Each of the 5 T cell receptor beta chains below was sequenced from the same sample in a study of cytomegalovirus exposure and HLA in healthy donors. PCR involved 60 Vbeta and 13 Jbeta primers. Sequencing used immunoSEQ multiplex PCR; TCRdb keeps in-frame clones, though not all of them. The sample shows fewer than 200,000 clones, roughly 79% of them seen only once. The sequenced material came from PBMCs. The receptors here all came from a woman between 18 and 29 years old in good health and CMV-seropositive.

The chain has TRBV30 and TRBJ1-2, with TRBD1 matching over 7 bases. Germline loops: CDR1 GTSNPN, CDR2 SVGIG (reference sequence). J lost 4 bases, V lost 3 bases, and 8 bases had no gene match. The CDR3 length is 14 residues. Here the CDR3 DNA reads TGTGCCTGGAGCTTTTCGACAGGGTCCTATGGCTACACCTTC. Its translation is CAWSFSTGSYGYTF.

The CDR3 loop is CASSFLDSYEQYF. The CDR3 nucleotides are TGCGCCAGCAGCTTCCTAGATTCCTACGAGCAGTACTTC. The chain combines TRBV5-1 with TRBJ2-7; no firm D call. The CDR3 is made up of 13 amino acids. Trimming shortened V by 2 bases and J by 1 base, and 7 bases separated the two germline ends. Germline V gene sequence: CDR1 SGHRS, CDR2 YFSETQ.

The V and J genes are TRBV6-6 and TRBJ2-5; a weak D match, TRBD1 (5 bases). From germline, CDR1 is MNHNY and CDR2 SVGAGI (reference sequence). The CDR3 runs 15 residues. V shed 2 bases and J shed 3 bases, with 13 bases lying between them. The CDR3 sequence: CASSYQQQEKETQYF. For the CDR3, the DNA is TGTGCCAGCAGTTACCAACAACAGGAGAAAGAGACCCAGTACTTC.

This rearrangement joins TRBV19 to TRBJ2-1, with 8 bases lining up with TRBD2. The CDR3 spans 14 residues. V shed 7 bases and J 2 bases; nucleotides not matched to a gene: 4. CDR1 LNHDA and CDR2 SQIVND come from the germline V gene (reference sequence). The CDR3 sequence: CASKRGSTYNEQFF. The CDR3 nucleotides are TGTGCCAGTAAGCGGGGGTCGACCTACAATGAGCAGTTCTTC.

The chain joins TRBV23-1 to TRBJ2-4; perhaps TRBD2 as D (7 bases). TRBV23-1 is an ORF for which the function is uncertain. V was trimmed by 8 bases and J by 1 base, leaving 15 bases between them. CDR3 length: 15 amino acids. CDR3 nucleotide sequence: TGCGCCAGCCCAGGCGGGGGCTGGGCCAAAAACATTCAGTACTTC. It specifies CASPGGGWAKNIQYF.